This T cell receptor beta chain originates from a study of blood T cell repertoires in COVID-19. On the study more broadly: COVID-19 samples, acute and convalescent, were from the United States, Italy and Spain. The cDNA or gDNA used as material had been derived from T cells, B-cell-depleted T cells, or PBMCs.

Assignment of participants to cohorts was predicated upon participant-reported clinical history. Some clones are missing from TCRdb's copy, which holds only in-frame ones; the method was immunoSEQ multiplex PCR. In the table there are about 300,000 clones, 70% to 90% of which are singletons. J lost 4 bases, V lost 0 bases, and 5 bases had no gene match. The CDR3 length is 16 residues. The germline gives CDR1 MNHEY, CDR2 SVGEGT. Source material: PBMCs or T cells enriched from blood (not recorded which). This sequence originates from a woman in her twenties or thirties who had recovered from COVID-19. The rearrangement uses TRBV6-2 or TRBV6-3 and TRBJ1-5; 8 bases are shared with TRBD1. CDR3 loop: CASSYSDRELNQPQHF. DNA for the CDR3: TGTGCCAGCAGTTACTCGGACAGGGAATTGAATCAGCCCCAGCATTTT.